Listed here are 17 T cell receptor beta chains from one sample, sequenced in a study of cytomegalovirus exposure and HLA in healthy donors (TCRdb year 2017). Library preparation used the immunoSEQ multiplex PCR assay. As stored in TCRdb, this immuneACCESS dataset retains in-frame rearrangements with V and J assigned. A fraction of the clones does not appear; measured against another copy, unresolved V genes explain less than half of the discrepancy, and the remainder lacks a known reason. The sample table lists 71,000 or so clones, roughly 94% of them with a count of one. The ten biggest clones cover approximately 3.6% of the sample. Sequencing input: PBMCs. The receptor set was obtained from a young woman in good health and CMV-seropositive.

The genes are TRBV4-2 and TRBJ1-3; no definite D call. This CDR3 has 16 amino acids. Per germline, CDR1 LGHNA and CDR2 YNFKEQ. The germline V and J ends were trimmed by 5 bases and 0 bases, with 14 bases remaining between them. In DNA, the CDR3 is TGTGCCAGCAGCGGAGGTGCGGGGAGCTCTGGAAACACCATATATTTT. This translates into CASSGGAGSSGNTIYF.

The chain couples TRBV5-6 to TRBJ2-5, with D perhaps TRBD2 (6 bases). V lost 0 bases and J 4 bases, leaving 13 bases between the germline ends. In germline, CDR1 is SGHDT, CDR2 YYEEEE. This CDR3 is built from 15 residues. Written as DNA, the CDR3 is TGTGCCAGCAGCTTGGTGGGCCAGGGAGGAGAGACCCAGTACTTC. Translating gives CASSLVGQGGETQYF.

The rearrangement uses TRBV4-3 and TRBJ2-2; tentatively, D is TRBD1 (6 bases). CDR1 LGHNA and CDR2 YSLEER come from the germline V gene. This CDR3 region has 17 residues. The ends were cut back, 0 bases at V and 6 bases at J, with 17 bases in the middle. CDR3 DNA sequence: TGCGCCAGCAGCCAAGATTTGTGGTGGGGGCTTCCCGGGGAGCTGTTTTTT. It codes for CASSQDLWWGLPGELFF.

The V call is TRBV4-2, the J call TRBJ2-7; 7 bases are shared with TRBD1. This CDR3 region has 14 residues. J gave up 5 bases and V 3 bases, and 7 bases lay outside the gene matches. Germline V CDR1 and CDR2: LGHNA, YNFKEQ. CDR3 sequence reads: CASSQVEGANEQYF. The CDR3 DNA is TGTGCCAGCAGCCAGGTTGAGGGGGCGAACGAGCAGTACTTC.

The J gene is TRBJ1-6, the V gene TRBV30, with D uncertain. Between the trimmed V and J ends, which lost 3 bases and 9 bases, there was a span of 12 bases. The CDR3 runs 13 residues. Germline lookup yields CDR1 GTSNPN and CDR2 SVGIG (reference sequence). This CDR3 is CAWRGKGASPLHF. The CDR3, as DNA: TGTGCCTGGAGGGGAAAGGGAGCTTCACCCCTCCACTTT.

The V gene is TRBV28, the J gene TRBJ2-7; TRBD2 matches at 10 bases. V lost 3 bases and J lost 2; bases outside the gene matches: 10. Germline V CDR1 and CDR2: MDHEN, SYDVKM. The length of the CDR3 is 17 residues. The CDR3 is CASSLRTSGDLTYEQYF. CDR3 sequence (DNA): TGTGCCAGCAGTTTGCGGACTAGCGGAGATTTAACCTACGAGCAGTACTTC.

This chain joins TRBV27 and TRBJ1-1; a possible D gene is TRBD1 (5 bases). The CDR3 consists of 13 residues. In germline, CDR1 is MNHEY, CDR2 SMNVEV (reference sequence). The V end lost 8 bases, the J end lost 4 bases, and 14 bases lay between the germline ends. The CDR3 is CASLGGVVTEAFF. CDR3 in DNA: TGTGCCAGCCTCGGAGGGGTGGTCACTGAAGCTTTCTTT.

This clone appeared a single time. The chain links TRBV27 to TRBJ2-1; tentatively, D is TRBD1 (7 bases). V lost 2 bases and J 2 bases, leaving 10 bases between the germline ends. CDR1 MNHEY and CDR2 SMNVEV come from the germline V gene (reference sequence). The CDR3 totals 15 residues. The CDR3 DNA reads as TGTGCCAGCAGTTTAGACAGGGAGGCCTACAATGAGCAGTTCTTC. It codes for CASSLDREAYNEQFF.

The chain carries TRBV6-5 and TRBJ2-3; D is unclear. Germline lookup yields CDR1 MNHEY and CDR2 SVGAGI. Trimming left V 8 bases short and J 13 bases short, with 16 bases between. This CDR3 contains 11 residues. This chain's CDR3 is CASSAAESEYF. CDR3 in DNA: TGTGCCAGCTCGGCGGCGGAGTCCGAGTATTTT.

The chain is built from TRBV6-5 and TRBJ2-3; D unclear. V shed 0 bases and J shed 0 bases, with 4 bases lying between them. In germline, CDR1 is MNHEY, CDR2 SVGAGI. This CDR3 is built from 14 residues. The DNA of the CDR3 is TGTGCCAGCAGTTACTCGACTAGCACAGATACGCAGTATTTT. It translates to CASSYSTSTDTQYF.

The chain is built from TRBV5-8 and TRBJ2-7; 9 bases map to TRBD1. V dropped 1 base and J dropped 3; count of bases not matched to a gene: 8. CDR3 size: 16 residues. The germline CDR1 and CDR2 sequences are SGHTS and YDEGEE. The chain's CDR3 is CASSLTGGAEFYEQYF. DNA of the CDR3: TGTGCCAGCAGCTTGACAGGGGGCGCCGAATTCTACGAGCAGTACTTC.

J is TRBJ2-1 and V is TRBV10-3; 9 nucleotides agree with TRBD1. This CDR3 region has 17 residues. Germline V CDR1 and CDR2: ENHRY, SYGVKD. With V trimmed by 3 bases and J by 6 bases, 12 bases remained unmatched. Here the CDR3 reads CAISDLTGTGLINEQFF. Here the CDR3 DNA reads TGTGCCATCAGTGACCTTACCGGGACAGGGTTGATCAATGAGCAGTTCTTC.

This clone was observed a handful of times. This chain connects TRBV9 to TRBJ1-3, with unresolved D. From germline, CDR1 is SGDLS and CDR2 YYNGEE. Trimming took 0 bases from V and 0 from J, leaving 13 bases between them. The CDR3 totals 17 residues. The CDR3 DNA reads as TGTGCCAGCAGCGTAGGGGTCGGAGGGAGCTCTGGAAACACCATATATTTT. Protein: CASSVGVGGSSGNTIYF.

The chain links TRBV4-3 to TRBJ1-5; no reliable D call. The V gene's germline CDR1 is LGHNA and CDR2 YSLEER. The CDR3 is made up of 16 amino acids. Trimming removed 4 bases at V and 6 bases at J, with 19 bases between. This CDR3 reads CASSPPPYSPPQPQHF. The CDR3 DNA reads TGCGCCAGCAGCCCTCCCCCGTACAGTCCCCCTCAGCCCCAGCATTTT.

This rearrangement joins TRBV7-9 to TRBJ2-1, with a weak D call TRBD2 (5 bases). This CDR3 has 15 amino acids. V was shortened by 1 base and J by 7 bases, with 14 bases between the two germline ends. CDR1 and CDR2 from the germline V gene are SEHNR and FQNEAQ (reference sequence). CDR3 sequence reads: CASSLGRSPENEQFF. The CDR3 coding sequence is TGTGCCAGCAGCTTAGGGAGGAGTCCGGAAAATGAGCAGTTCTTC.

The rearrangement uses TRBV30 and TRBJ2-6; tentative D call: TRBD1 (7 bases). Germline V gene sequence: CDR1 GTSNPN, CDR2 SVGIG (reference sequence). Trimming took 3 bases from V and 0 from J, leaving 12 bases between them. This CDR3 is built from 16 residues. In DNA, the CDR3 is TGTGCCTGGAGCGCGGGACAGAGCTCTGGGGCCAACGTCCTGACTTTC. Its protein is CAWSAGQSSGANVLTF.

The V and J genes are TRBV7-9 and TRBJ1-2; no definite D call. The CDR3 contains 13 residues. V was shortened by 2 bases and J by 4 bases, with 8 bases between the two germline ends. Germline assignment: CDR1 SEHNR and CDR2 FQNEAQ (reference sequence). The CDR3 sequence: CASSLTDLYGYTF. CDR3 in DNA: TGTGCCAGCAGCTTAACAGACCTCTATGGCTACACCTTC.